The 3 T cell receptor beta chains in this list originate from one sample, sequenced in a study of shared clonotypes between healthy human individuals. The repertoire was sequenced with immunoSEQ multiplex PCR; TCRdb's copy has only in-frame clones and lacks some. This sample yields some 1,900,000 clones, of which about 95% are seen a single time; roughly 1% belongs to the top ten. CD45RO-negative CD8 cells positively selected for CCR7 made up the naive population, which excluded terminally differentiated effector memory CD45RA+ cells. Sequencing used naive CD8+ T cells sorted from blood. These TCRs come from a man younger than 35 in good health.

This clone has a single count. The V call is TRBV28, the J call TRBJ2-2; D is undetermined. With 5 bases removed from V and 6 bases from J, the gap between germline ends came to 4 bases. Looked up from germline, CDR1 is MDHEN and CDR2 is SYDVKM. This CDR3 region has 11 residues. CDR3 in DNA: TGTGCCAGCAGTCACCCCGGGGAGCTGTTTTTT. This encodes CASSHPGELFF.

This sequence joins TRBV9 and TRBJ2-7; TRBD1 is a possible D gene (6 bases). The germline V and J ends were trimmed by 3 bases and 0 bases, with 13 bases remaining between them. Germline CDR1 SGDLS, CDR2 YYNGEE. CDR3 length: 15 residues. The CDR3 loop is CASSAEGDISYEQYF. In DNA, the CDR3 is TGTGCCAGCAGCGCCGAGGGGGACATCTCCTACGAGCAGTACTTC.

The V and J genes are TRBV25-1 and TRBJ2-2; TRBD2 might be the D (5 bases). V was shortened by 3 bases and J by 3 bases, with 20 bases between the two germline ends. The germline V gene has CDR1 MGHDK and CDR2 SYGVNS. This CDR3 is 18 amino acids long. CDR3 region: CASSDTVVGLSDTGELFF. CDR3 in DNA: TGTGCCAGCAGTGATACGGTTGTCGGACTTAGCGACACCGGGGAGCTGTTTTTT.